This entry lists 4 T cell receptor beta chains sequenced from one sample in a study of blood T cell repertoires in COVID-19. Sequencing was performed with immunoSEQ multiplex PCR; in TCRdb, only in-frame clones are kept and a portion is missing. The table shows approximately 120,000 clones, with roughly 80% occurring only once. The sequencing input was peripheral blood. The receptors come from a woman aged 60-75 years with acute or convalescent COVID-19.

This clone was seen more than once but under ten times. The rearrangement joins TRBV14 to TRBJ1-3; 7 nucleotides match TRBD1. This CDR3 comprises 15 residues. V trimming: 5 bases; J trimming: 0 bases; junction bases outside the gene matches: 4. Germline loops: CDR1 SGHDN, CDR2 FVKESK. Here the CDR3 reads CASSFGQVSGNTIYF. The CDR3 DNA is TGTGCCAGCAGCTTCGGACAGGTCTCTGGAAACACCATATATTTT.

The genes are TRBV27 and TRBJ1-2; TRBD1 agrees at 8 bases. The CDR3 spans 13 residues. Losses at the gene ends were 4 bases for V and 8 bases for J; bases not matched to a gene: 6. In germline, CDR1 is MNHEY, CDR2 SMNVEV (reference sequence). The CDR3 DNA sequence: TGTGCCAGCAGTTACAGGGACAGGTCGGGCTACACCTTC. This gives the protein CASSYRDRSGYTF.

V gene TRBV27 combines with J gene TRBJ1-2; tentatively, D is TRBD1 (6 bases). Between the trimmed V and J ends, which lost 2 bases and 5 bases, there was a span of 12 bases. The CDR3 runs 14 residues. Germline V gene data show CDR1 as MNHEY and CDR2 as SMNVEV (reference sequence). The CDR3 region has the DNA TGTGCCAGCAGTTTAATACAGGGCGGGTATGGCTACACCTTC. Translated: CASSLIQGGYGYTF.

In this sample, this clone turned up a few times. The J gene is TRBJ1-1, the V gene TRBV18; a possible D gene is TRBD1 (6 bases). Germline loops: CDR1 KGHSH, CDR2 LQKENI. The CDR3 runs 11 residues. V lost 8 bases and J lost 5, with 9 bases in between. CDR3 region: CASTRGTEAFF. The CDR3 DNA sequence: TGTGCCAGCACCAGGGGAACTGAAGCTTTCTTT.